The clone carrying this T cell receptor beta chain was seen ten or more times. Its specificity is not known. This entry belongs to a study of early T cells in non-severe SARS-CoV-2 infection. Overall study context: Sequencing targeted bulk RNA from unsorted whole blood, leaving chains unpaired. Study results and limitations: Comparison of clonotypes with VDJdb favored anti-spike CD8 responses while missing private and CD4 specificities.

Individual cDNA molecules carried attached unique molecular identifiers. Using its own MiXCR run on the 5' RACE reads, TCRdb lists one record per CDR3 protein. The repertoire holds tens of thousands of distinct CDR3 sequences, with around 3% as singletons. The clonotype comes from an adult who was a healthcare worker with PCR-confirmed SARS-CoV-2 infection or an uninfected control (not recorded which). Input material: whole blood.

The CDR3 bases are TGTGCCAGCAGCTTCCTAGCTCGTGCTGGGGAGACCCAGTACTTC. The encoded protein is CASSFLARAGETQYF. V is TRBV7-2 and J is TRBJ2-5; D might be TRBD2 (5 bases). The V end was cut by 3 bases, the J end by 5 bases, with 16 bases between. This CDR3 has 15 residues. Germline V lookup: CDR1 SGHTA, CDR2 FQGNSA.